This T cell receptor beta chain appears in the sequencing data of a study of blood T cell repertoires in COVID-19. About the research overall: Sites across the United States, Italy and Spain contributed samples from acute and convalescent COVID-19. Sample material is recorded as cDNA or gDNA derived from T cells, B-cell-depleted T cells, or PBMCs.

Germline V CDR1 and CDR2: SNHLY, FYNNEI. V was clipped by 5 bases and J by 4 bases, with 11 bases between them. The CDR3 consists of 13 residues. Authors' data handling: Estimated nucleated cell counts came from reference gene primer amplification. The repertoire was sequenced with immunoSEQ multiplex PCR; TCRdb's copy has only in-frame clones and lacks some. The V and J calls and clone size come from that table; D and trimming were worked out from the DNA. Of under 200,000 clones in the sample, 80% to 95% were seen once. The rearrangement uses TRBV2 and TRBJ1-1, with D tentatively TRBD1 (5 bases). This receptor was obtained from a man aged 50 or older with acute or convalescent COVID-19. The sequenced material came from peripheral blood. CDR3 in DNA: TGTGCCAGCAGTCCCGGGGGACCCACTGAAGCTTTCTTT. Protein: CASSPGGPTEAFF.